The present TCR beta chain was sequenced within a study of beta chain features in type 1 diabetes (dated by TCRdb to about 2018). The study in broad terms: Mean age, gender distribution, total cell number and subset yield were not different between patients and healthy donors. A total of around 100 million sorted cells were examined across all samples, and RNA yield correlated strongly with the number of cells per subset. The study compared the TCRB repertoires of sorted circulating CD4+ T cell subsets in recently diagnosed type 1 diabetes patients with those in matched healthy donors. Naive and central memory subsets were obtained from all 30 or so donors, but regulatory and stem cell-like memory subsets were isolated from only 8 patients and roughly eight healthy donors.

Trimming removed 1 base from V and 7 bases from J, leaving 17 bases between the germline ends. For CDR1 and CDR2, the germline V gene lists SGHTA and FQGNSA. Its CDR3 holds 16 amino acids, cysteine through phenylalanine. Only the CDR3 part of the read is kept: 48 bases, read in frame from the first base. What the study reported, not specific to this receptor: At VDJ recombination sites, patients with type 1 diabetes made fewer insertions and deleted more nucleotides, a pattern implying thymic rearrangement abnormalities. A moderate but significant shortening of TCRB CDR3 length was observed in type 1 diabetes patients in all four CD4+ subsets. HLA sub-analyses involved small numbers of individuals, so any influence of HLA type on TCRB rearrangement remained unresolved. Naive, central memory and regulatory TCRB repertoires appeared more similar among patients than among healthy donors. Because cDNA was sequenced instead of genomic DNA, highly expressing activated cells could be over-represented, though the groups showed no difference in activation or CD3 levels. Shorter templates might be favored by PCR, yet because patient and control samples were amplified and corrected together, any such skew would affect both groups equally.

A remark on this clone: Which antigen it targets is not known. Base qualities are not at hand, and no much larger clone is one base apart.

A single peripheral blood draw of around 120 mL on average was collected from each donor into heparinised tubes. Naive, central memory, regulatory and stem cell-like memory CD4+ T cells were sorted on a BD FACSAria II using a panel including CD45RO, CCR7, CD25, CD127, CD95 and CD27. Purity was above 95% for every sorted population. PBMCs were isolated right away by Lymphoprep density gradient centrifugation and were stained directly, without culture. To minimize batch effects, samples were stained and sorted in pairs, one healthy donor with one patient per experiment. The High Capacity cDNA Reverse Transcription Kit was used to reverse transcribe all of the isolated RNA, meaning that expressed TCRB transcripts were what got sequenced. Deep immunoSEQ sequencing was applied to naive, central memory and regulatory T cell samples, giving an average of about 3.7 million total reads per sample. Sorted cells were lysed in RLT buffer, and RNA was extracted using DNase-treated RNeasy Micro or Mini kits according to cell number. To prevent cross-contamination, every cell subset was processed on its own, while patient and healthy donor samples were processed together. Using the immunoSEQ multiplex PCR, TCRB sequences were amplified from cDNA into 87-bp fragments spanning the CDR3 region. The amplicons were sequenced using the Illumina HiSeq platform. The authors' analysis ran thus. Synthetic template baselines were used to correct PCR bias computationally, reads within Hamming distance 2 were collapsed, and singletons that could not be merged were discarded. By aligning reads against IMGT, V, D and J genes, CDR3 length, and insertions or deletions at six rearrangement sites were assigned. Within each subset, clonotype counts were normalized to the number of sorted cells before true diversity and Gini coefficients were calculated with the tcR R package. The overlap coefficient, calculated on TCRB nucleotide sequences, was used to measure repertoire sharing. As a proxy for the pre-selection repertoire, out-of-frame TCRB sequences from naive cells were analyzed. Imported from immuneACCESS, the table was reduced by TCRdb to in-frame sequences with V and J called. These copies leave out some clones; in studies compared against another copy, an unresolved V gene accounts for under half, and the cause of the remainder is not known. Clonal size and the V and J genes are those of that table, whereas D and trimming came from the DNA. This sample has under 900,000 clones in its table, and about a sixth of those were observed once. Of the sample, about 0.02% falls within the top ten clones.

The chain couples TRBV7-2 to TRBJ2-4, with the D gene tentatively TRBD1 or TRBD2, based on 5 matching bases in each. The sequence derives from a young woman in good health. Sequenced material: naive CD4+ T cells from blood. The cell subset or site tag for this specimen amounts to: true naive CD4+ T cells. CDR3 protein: CASSLGRGATGNIQYF. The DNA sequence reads TGTGCCAGCAGCTTAGGCAGAGGGGCTACCGGCAACATTCAGTACTTC.